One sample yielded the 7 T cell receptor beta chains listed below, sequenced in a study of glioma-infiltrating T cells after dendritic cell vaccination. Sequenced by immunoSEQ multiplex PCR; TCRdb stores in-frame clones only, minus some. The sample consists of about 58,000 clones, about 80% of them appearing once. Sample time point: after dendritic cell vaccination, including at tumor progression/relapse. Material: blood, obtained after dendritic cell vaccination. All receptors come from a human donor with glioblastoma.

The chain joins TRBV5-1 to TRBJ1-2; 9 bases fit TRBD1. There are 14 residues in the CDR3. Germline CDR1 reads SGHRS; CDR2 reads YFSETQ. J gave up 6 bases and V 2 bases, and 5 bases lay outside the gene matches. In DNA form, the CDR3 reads TGCGCCAGCAGCTTCTCGACAGGGGGGAATGGCTACACCTTC. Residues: CASSFSTGGNGYTF.

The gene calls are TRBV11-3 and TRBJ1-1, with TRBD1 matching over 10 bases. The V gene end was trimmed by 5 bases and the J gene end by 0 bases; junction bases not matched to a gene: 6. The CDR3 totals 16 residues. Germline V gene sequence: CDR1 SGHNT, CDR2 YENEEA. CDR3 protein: CASSRQGAVLNTEAFF. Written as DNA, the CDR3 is TGTGCCAGCAGCAGACAGGGGGCTGTTCTGAACACTGAAGCTTTCTTT.

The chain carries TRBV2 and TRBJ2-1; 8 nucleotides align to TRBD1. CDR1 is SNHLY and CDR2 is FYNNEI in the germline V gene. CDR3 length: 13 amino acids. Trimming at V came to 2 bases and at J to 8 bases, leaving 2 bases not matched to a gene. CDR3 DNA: TGTGCCAGCAGTGAAAACAGGGGGTATGAGCAGTTCTTC. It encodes CASSENRGYEQFF.

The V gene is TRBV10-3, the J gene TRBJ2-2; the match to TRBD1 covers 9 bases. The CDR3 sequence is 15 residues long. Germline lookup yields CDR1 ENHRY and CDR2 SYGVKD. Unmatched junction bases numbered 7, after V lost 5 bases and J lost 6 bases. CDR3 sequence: CAISPGQGEPGELFF. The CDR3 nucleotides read TGTGCCATCAGTCCGGGACAGGGTGAGCCCGGGGAGCTGTTTTTT.

CDR3 region: CSVLLGQGEGETQYF. DNA of the CDR3: TGCAGCGTTCTATTAGGACAGGGCGAGGGAGAGACCCAGTACTTC. V is TRBV29-1 and J is TRBJ2-5, with 8 nucleotides matching TRBD1. Germline CDR1 and CDR2: SQVTM and ANQGSEA. The CDR3 consists of 15 residues. V lost 5 bases to trimming and J lost 4 bases; unmatched junction nucleotides: 12.

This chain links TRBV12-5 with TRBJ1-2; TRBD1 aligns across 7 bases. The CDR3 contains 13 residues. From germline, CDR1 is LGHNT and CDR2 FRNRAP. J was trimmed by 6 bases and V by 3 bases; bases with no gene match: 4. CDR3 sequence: CASGFGQDNGYTF. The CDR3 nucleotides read TGTGCTAGTGGTTTTGGACAGGATAATGGCTACACCTTC.

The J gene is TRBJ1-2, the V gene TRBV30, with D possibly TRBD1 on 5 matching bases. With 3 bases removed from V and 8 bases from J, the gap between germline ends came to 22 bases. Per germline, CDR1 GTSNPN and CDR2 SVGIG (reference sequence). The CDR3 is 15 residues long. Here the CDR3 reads CAWSTGSGTAKGYTF. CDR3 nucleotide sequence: TGTGCCTGGAGCACGGGTTCTGGGACTGCCAAGGGCTACACCTTC.